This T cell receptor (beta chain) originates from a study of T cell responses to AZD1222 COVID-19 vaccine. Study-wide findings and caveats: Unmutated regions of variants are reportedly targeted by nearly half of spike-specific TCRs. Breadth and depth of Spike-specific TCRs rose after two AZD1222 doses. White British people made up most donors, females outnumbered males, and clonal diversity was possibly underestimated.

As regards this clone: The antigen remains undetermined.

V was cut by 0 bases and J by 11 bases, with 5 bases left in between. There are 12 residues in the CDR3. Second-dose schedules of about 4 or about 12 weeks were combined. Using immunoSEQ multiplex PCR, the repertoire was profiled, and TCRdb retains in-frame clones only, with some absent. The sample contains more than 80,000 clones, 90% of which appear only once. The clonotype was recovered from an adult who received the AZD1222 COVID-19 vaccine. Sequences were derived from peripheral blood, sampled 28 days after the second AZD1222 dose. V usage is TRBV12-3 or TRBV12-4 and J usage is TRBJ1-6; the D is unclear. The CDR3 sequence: CASSLAPAPLHF. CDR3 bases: TGTGCCAGCAGTTTAGCGCCTGCACCCCTCCACTTT.